This T cell receptor beta chain was sequenced during a study of OX40 agonist ivuxolimab in advanced cancers. At the level of the study: Dose-escalation patients' cancers were hepatocellular carcinoma, melanoma, renal cell or head and neck cancer.

This clone was recorded only once. V was trimmed by 7 bases and J by 6 bases, leaving 9 bases between them. CDR1 and CDR2 from the germline V gene are SQVTM and ANQGSEA. The CDR3 covers 10 residues. This table comes from immunoSEQ multiplex PCR, and its TCRdb copy is limited to in-frame clones, with some not included. In the table there are tens of thousands of clones, around 94% of which are singletons. The rearrangement joins TRBV29-1 to TRBJ1-1; D remains unclear. The TCR comes from an adult with an advanced solid tumor such as melanoma, head and neck, liver or kidney cancer. The sequencing here drew on CD4+ or CD8+ T cells sorted from blood, taken in a trial of the OX40 agonist ivuxolimab. DNA for the CDR3: TGCAGCGGAACGGCATCTGAAGCTTTCTTT. Translated: CSGTASEAFF.